This is a list of T cell receptor beta chains from one sample in a study of prognosis after radiotherapy for stage I lung cancer. TCRdb independently ran MiXCR on the multiplex PCR reads; one entry per CDR3 protein. This sample carries 20,000 to 30,000 distinct CDR3 sequences, about 41% of them seen once, and the ten largest clones take about 32%. The starting material was PBMCs, obtained before or after stereotactic body radiation therapy (not recorded which). All receptors come from a donor of 50 years or more with non-small cell lung cancer. Both conserved end residues are trimmed from each CDR3. Size is omitted from some rows. Given values are once, few, many or a class for expanded clones.

V,size,CDR3
TRBV25-1,many,ASSEYGGGHPTDTQY
TRBV30,once,AWKGYGYT
TRBV7-9,many,ASSRSTDTQY
TRBV12-3/TRBV12-4,NA,ASSLGSFGAAQY
TRBV5-1,many,ASSLWQVSVNTEAF
TRBV15,many,ATSRDPEGGNEQY
TRBV6-5,NA,ASSYLQTSWISNEQY
TRBV24-1,NA,ATSYASLLAGVGQLF
TRBV6-1,NA,ASITTGGSNQPQH
TRBV20-1,NA,SARPVNLGNSQPRH
TRBV13,medium-sized,ASSLRGETGELF
TRBV19,many,ASSIMGTTTQPQH
TRBV20-1,medium-sized,SAPDWTGTDTQY
TRBV29-1,many,SVRDLQETQY
TRBV10-3,NA,AISESSTDTQY
TRBV7-2,NA,ASSSTSWASGSEAGELF
TRBV27,NA,ASSPHLPGLQETQY
TRBV7-3,NA,ASSCPYHPHRSTDTQY
TRBV6-5,NA,ASSYSRAGGLSGYEQY
TRBV7-3,many,ASSLSGSADTQY
TRBV6-1,NA,ASRMRDGDTESF
TRBV20-1,few,SDRLSAGSADTQY
TRBV6-2/TRBV6-3,NA,ASSEAQSVGDTGELF
TRBV10-3,many,AIRDRAGELF
TRBV2,NA,ASKGVNTSGVVVEQY
TRBV4-3,many,ASSREGTSGYEQY
TRBV27,many,ASWGGGYGENIQY
TRBV7-9,NA,ASSWGLNTEAF
TRBV6-1,NA,ASSEGSTVAYEQY
TRBV12-3/TRBV12-4,many,ASTMTGGNEKLF
TRBV30,NA,AWSVIGEQY
TRBV5-1,NA,ASSVTGGVYNEQF
TRBV6-1,many,ASSDRDSTEAF
TRBV2,NA,ASSVAEVTRNEQF
TRBV30,NA,AWRGPGKSEQF
TRBV20-1,many,SAATRGLAGGLQNIQY
TRBV2,NA,ASREQGSGDNVMT
TRBV12-3/TRBV12-4,many,ASRIIGTGRAGYT
TRBV4-1,many,ASSQESRSPLH
TRBV24-1,NA,VTSAMPPVDTQY
TRBV30,NA,ALSVSGGVGNTIY
TRBV7-3,many,ASSSSGLAVADTQY
TRBV12-3/TRBV12-4,few,ASSGRGAWGYT
TRBV6-2/TRBV6-3,NA,ASRQGRRNQPQH
TRBV5-6,many,ASSFQGSQETQY
TRBV19,many,ASRGQQLDYSNQPQH
TRBV12-3/TRBV12-4,NA,ASSLGVGGLETQY
TRBV29-1,many,SVLTGEAF
TRBV27,NA,STSMMAHQPQH
TRBV2,many,ASSEPIGRGTEAF
TRBV7-8,few,ASSLATQGYTEAF
TRBV11-2,NA,ASSLVGGAYNEHF
TRBV4-1,many,ASSQEVLAGDINEQF
TRBV15,NA,ATSRQGSNTGELF
TRBV20-1,NA,SAANDRVSEAF
TRBV20-1,many,SAESYTEAF
TRBV27,many,ASSPGWGGRGNEQF
TRBV28,NA,ASSAPIVGYS